Following are 19 T cell receptor beta chains from one sample sequenced in a study of blood T cell repertoires in COVID-19. Assay used: immunoSEQ multiplex PCR; TCRdb lists only in-frame clones, some missing. This table holds nearly 90,000 clones, around 90% found once. Sequences were obtained from peripheral blood. The receptors shown here come from a young man with COVID-19, enrolled during active disease.

The chain is built from TRBV6-6 and TRBJ1-2, with D possibly being TRBD1 (5 bases). The CDR3 extends over 15 amino acids. Germline values: CDR1 MNHNY, CDR2 SVGAGI (reference sequence). Trimming took off 6 bases at V and 4 bases at J, with 18 bases between the two ends. CDR3 amino acids: CASSPIDRAIYGYTF. The CDR3 region has the DNA TGTGCCAGCAGCCCTATTGACAGAGCTATCTATGGCTACACCTTC.

The chain recombines TRBV28 with TRBJ2-1; 9 nucleotides align to TRBD2. V shed 5 bases, J shed 7 bases, and the junction held 9 bases outside the gene matches. CDR3 size: 15 residues. Germline V gene lookup returns CDR1 MDHEN and CDR2 SYDVKM. As DNA, the CDR3 is TGTGCCAGCAGTACACCGGGACTAGCCATTAATGAGCAGTTCTTC. This sequence encodes CASSTPGLAINEQFF.

This chain connects TRBV28 to TRBJ1-3; 7 nucleotides match TRBD1. The length of the CDR3 is 14 residues. V gave up 6 bases and J gave up 8 bases; unmatched junction bases: 10. Germline V gives CDR1 MDHEN, CDR2 SYDVKM. CDR3: CASRETGNIHTIYF. The CDR3, as DNA: TGTGCCAGCAGAGAGACAGGGAATATACACACCATATATTTT.

The J gene is TRBJ2-1, the V gene TRBV11-3; D is uncertain. The V gene lost 5 bases and the J gene lost 3 bases, with 11 bases spanning the gap. Germline CDR1 SGHNT, CDR2 YENEEA. CDR3 length equals 14 residues. The CDR3 nucleotides read TGTGCCAGCAGCCCTCCAGGCCTCTACAATGAGCAGTTCTTC. It yields the protein CASSPPGLYNEQFF.

This clone was observed once. This chain links TRBV24-1 with TRBJ2-3, with TRBD2 matching 11 bases. This CDR3 region has 17 residues. Trimming removed 2 bases from V and 2 bases from J; junction bases left unmatched: 5. In germline, CDR1 is KGHDR, CDR2 SFDVKD. DNA for the CDR3: TGTGCCACCAGTGATTCCCGACTAGCGGGAAACACAGATACGCAGTATTTT. It specifies CATSDSRLAGNTDTQYF.

The chain couples TRBV27 to TRBJ1-5; the D gene is possibly TRBD1 (5 bases). CDR3 size: 15 residues. V lost 3 bases and J 1 base, leaving 10 bases between the germline ends. CDR1 and CDR2 from the germline V gene are MNHEY and SMNVEV (reference sequence). Here the CDR3 DNA reads TGTGCCAGCAGTTTTGCAGGGATCAGCAATCAGCCCCAGCATTTT. Translating gives CASSFAGISNQPQHF.

The rearrangement uses TRBV15 and TRBJ2-1; 7 bases agree with TRBD2. Germline V gene sequence: CDR1 LNHNV, CDR2 YYDKDF (reference sequence). The V and J ends lost 3 bases and 4 bases, in that order; junction bases with no gene match: 9. The CDR3 is 16 residues long. The CDR3 protein is CATSSLSGGPYNEQFF. In DNA, the CDR3 is TGTGCCACCAGCAGTCTCTCGGGAGGCCCTTACAATGAGCAGTTCTTC.

The V call is TRBV24-1, the J call TRBJ2-5, with 9 bases identical to TRBD1. V shed 2 bases, J shed 5 bases, and the junction held 11 bases outside the gene matches. Germline loops: CDR1 KGHDR, CDR2 SFDVKD. There are 17 residues in the CDR3. The CDR3 here is CATSDSLRTGAGETQYF. In DNA form, the CDR3 reads TGTGCCACCAGTGATTCCCTGAGGACAGGGGCCGGGGAGACCCAGTACTTC.

The sample holds a few counts of this clone. As the CDR3 is not closed by the conserved phenylalanine or tryptophan, this likely results from a read error. It is unclear where the CDR3 begins or ends on the DNA, so no DNA is shown, and the CDR3 is as TCRdb lists it. V and J are TRBV24-1 and TRBJ1-1; the D call of TRBD1 is as the table states it, not checked on the DNA. The CDR3 totals 10 residues, both ends included. Germline V CDR1 and CDR2: KGHDR, SFDVKD. CDR3 in amino acids: CATSNPQGIG.

The J gene is TRBJ1-1, the V gene TRBV10-2; D might be TRBD1 (6 bases). V was trimmed by 0 bases and J by 5 bases, leaving 10 bases between them. Germline CDR1 WSHSY, CDR2 SAAADI. This CDR3 contains 14 residues. CDR3 in DNA: TGCGCCAGCAGTGAGTCCTTCAGGGGAACTGAAGCTTTCTTT. Translating gives CASSESFRGTEAFF.

V is TRBV4-1 and J is TRBJ2-2, with 8 bases that match TRBD1. The CDR3 runs to 15 residues. Germline assignment: CDR1 MGHRA and CDR2 YSYEKL. Losses at the gene ends were 4 bases for V and 4 bases for J; bases not matched to a gene: 5. In DNA form, the CDR3 reads TGCGCCAGCAGCCTTGACAGGGGATTCACCGGGGAGCTGTTTTTT. Translating gives CASSLDRGFTGELFF.

This clone was picked up a small number of times. The J gene is TRBJ2-1, the V gene TRBV2; TRBD2 matches 12 bases. The CDR3 consists of 15 residues. The ends lost 5 bases at V and 1 base at J; junction bases unmatched: 0. Germline V gene lookup returns CDR1 SNHLY and CDR2 FYNNEI. This CDR3 is CASSLAGGSYNEQFF. In DNA form, the CDR3 reads TGTGCCAGCAGTCTAGCGGGAGGGTCCTACAATGAGCAGTTCTTC.

The chain couples TRBV7-8 to TRBJ2-7; D gene uncertain. CDR1 SGHVS and CDR2 FQNEAQ come from the germline V gene. V lost 5 bases, J lost 0 bases, and 14 bases lay in between. This CDR3 contains 15 residues. CDR3 nucleotide sequence: TGTGCCAGCAGCCCCACGGCGGTAGTCTCCTACGAGCAGTACTTC. It translates to CASSPTAVVSYEQYF.

The chain combines TRBV28 with TRBJ1-2; 7 bases are a match to TRBD1. Germline CDR1 reads MDHEN; CDR2 reads SYDVKM. V shed 5 bases, J shed 2 bases, and the junction held 8 bases outside the gene matches. The CDR3 has 15 residues. The CDR3 DNA reads as TGTGCCAGCAGTCCCGAGACAGGGAGGAACTATGGCTACACCTTC. Its translation is CASSPETGRNYGYTF.

The chain carries TRBV4-3 and TRBJ1-2, with D perhaps TRBD1 (6 bases). Trimming removed 4 bases at V and 3 bases at J, with 12 bases between. Germline CDR1 reads LGHNA; CDR2 reads YSLEER. CDR3 length equals 14 residues. Written as DNA, the CDR3 is TGCGCCAGCAGCCGAGCTACAGGGTACTATGGCTACACCTTC. It translates to CASSRATGYYGYTF.

V gene TRBV28 combines with J gene TRBJ2-5; D gene ambiguous. Germline CDR1 reads MDHEN; CDR2 reads SYDVKM. V lost 4 bases and J 7 bases, leaving 13 bases between the germline ends. This CDR3 has 13 amino acids. CDR3 sequence reads: CASSSFTAATQYF. The CDR3 DNA sequence: TGTGCCAGCAGTTCATTTACTGCGGCGACCCAGTACTTC.

The chain has TRBV28 and TRBJ2-2; 8 bases line up with TRBD2. V dropped 3 bases and J dropped 5; count of bases not matched to a gene: 8. The germline V gene has CDR1 MDHEN and CDR2 SYDVKM. This CDR3 region has 16 residues. The CDR3 nucleotides read TGTGCCAGCAGTTTGGCACTAGCGGCGAGGACCGGGGAGCTGTTTTTT. Its protein product is CASSLALAARTGELFF.

Only one count was recorded for this clone. This chain uses TRBV4-2 with TRBJ1-2; no firm D call. Trimming cost V 0 bases and J 8 bases, with 10 bases left between them. The CDR3 runs to 13 residues. Germline CDR1 is LGHNA and CDR2 is YNFKEQ. This CDR3 is CASSQDPSGGYTF. CDR3 bases: TGTGCCAGCAGCCAAGATCCGTCGGGGGGCTACACCTTC.

This clone occurred once. The rearrangement joins TRBV30 to TRBJ1-2; 7 bases match TRBD1. The CDR3 consists of 15 residues. Germline V CDR1 and CDR2: GTSNPN, SVGIG (reference sequence). Germline trimming cut 0 bases from V and 5 bases from J; bases unmatched to any gene: 9. CDR3: CAWSVRATQGYGYTF. The CDR3 DNA is TGTGCCTGGAGTGTACGGGCTACACAGGGGTATGGCTACACCTTC.